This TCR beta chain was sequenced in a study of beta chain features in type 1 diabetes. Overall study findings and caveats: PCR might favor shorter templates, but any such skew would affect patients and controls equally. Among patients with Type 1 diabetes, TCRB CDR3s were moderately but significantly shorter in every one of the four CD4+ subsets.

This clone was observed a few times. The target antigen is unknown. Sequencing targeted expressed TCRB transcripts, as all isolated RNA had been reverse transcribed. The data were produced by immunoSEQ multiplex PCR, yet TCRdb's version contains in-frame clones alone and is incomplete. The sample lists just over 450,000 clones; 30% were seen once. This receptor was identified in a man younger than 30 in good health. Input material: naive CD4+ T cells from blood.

The CDR3 protein is CASSPTGVTYQETQYF. As DNA, the CDR3 is TGTGCCAGCAGCCCAACAGGGGTCACGTACCAAGAGACCCAGTACTTC. The chain uses TRBV9 and TRBJ2-5; 7 nucleotides line up with TRBD1. The germline gives CDR1 SGDLS, CDR2 YYNGEE. The V gene end was trimmed by 4 bases and the J gene end by 0 bases; junction bases not matched to a gene: 9. The CDR3 contains 16 residues. Based on the CDR3 plus reference TRBV9 and TRBJ2-5, the full variable domain is DSGVTQTPKHLITATGQRVTLRCSPRSGDLSVYWYQQSLDQGLQFLIQYYNGEERAKGNILERFSAQQFPDLHSELNLSSLELGDSALYFCASSPTGVTYQETQYFGPGTRLLVL.